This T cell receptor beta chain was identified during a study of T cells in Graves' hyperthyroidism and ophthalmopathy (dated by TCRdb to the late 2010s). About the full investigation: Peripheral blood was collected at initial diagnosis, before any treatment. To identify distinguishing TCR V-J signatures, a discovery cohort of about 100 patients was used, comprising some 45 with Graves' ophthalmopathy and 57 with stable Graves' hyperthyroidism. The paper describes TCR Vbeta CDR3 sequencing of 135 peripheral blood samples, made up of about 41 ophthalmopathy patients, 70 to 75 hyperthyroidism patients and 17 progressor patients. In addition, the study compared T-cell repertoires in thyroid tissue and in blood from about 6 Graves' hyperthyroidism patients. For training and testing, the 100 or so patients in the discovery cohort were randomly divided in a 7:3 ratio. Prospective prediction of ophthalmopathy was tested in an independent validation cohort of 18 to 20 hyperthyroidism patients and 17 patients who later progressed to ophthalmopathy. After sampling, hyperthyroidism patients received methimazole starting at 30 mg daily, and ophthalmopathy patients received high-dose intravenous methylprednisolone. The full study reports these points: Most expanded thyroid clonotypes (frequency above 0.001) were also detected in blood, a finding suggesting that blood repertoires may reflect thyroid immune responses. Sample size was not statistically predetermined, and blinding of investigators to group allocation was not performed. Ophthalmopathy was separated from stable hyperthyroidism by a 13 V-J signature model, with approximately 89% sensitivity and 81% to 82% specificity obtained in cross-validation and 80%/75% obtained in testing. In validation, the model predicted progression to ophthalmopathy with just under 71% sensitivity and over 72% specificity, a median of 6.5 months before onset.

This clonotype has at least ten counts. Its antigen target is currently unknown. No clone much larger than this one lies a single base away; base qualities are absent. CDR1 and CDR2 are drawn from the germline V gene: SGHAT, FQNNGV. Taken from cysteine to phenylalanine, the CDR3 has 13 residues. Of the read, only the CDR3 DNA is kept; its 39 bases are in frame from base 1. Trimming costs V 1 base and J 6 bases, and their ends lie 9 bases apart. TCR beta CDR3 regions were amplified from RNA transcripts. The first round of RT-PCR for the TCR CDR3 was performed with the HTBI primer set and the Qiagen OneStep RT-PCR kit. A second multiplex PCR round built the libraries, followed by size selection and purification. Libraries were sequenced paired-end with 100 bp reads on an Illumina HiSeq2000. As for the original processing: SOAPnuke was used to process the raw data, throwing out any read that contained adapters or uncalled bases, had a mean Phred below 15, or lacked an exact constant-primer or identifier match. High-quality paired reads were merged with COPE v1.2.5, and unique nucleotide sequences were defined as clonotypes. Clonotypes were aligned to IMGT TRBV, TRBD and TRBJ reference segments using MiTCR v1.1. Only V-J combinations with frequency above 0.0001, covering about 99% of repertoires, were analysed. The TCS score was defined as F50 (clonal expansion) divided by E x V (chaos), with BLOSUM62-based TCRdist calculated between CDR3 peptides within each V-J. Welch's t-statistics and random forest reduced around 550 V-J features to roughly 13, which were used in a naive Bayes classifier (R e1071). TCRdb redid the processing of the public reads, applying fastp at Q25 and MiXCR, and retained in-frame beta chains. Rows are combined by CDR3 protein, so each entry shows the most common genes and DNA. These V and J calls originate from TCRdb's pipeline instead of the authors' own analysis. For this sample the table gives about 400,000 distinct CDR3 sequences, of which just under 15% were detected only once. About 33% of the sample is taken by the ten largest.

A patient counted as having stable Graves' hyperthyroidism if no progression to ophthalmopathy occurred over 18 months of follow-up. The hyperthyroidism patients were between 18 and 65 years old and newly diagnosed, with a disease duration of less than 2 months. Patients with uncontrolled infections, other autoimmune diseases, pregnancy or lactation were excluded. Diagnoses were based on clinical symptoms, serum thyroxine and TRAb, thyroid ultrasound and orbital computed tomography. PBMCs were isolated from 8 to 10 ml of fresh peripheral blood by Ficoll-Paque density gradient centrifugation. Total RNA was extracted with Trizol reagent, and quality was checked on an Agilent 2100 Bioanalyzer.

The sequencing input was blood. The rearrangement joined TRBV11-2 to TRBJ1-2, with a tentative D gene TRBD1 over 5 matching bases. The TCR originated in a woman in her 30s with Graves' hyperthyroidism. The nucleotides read TGTGCCAGCAGCTTAGGGGGCATCAATGGCTACACCTTC. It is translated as CASSLGGINGYTF. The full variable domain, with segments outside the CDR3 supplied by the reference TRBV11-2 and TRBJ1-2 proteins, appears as EAGVAQSPRYKIIEKRQSVAFWCNPISGHATLYWYQQILGQGPKLLIQFQNNGVVDDSQLPKDRFSAERLKGVDSTLKIQPAKLEDSAVYLCASSLGGINGYTFGSGTRLTVV.